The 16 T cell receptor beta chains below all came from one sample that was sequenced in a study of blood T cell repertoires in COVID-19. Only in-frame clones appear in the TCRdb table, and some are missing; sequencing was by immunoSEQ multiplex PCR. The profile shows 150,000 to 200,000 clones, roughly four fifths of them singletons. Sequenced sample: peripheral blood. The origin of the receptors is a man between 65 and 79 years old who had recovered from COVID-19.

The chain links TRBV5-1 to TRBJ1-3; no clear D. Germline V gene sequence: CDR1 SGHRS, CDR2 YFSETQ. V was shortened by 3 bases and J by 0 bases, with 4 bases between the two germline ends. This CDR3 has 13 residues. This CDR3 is CASSSSSGNTIYF. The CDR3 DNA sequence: TGCGCCAGCAGCTCTTCCTCTGGAAACACCATATATTTT. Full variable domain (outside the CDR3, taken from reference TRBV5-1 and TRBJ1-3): KAGVTQTPRYLIKTRGQQVTLSCSPISGHRSVSWYQQTPGQGLQFLFEYFSETQRNKGNFPGRFSGRQFSNSRSEMNVSTLELGDSALYLCASSSSSGNTIYFGEGSWLTVV.

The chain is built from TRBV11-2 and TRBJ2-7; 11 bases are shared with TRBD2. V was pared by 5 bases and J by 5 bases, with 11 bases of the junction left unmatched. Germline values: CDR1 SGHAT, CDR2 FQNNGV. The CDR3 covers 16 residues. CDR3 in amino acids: CASSQERLAGLNEQYF. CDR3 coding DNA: TGTGCCAGCAGCCAGGAACGACTAGCGGGGTTAAACGAGCAGTACTTC.

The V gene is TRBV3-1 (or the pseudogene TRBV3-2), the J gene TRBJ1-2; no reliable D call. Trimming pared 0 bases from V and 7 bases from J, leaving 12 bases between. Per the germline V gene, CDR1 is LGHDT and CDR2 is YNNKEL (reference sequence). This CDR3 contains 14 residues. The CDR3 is CASSQDVKNGGYTF. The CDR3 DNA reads TGTGCCAGCAGCCAAGATGTGAAAAACGGTGGCTACACCTTC.

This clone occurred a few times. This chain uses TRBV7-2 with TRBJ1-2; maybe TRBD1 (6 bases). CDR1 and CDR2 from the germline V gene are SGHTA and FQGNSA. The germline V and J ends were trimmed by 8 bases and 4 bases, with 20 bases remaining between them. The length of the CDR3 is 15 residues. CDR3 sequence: CASGNIHAGAYGYTF. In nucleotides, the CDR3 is TGTGCCAGCGGCAACATACACGCGGGGGCCTATGGCTACACCTTC.

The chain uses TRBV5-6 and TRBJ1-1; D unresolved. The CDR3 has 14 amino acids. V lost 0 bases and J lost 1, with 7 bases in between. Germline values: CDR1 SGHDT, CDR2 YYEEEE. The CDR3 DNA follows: TGTGCCAGCAGCTTGGTCAGGTCGAACACTGAAGCTTTCTTT. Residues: CASSLVRSNTEAFF.

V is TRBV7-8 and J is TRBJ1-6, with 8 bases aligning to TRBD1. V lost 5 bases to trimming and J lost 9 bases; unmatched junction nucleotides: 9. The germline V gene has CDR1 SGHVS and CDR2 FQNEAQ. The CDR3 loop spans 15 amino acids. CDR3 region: CASSQGQALLSPLHF. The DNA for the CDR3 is TGTGCCAGCAGCCAGGGACAGGCGCTCCTTTCACCCCTCCACTTT.

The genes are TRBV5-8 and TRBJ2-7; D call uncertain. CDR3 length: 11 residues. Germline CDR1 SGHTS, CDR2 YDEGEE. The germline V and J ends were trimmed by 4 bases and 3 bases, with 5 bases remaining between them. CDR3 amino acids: CASSLRYEQYF. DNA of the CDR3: TGTGCCAGCAGCCTACGCTACGAGCAGTACTTC.

This CDR3 reads CASSLDSAGANTGELFF. The CDR3 bases are TGTGCCAGCAGCTTAGACTCGGCAGGGGCGAACACCGGGGAGCTGTTTTTT. This chain links TRBV11-2 with TRBJ2-2; D perhaps matches TRBD1 (6 bases). The V end lost 0 bases, the J end lost 0 bases, and 11 bases lay between the germline ends. CDR3 length equals 17 residues. In germline, CDR1 is SGHAT, CDR2 FQNNGV.

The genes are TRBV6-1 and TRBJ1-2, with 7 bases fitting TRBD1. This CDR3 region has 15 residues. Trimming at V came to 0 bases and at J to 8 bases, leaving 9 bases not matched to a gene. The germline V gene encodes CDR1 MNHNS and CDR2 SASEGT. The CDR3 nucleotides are TGTGCCAGCAGTGAAGCGCGGGAAGGGGGCGGCGGCTACACCTTC. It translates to CASSEAREGGGGYTF.

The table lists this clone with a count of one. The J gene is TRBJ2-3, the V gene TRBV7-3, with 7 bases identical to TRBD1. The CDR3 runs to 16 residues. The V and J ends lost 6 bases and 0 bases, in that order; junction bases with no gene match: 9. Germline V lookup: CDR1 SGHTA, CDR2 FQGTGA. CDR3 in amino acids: CASSPGTAPSTDTQYF. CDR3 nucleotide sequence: TGTGCCAGCAGTCCTGGGACAGCCCCTAGCACAGATACGCAGTATTTT.

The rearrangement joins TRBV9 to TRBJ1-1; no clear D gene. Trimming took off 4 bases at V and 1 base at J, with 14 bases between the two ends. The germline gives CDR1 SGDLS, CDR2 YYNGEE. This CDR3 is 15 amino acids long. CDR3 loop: CASSPFLAGNTEAFF. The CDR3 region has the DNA TGTGCCAGCAGCCCTTTTTTGGCTGGGAACACTGAAGCTTTCTTT. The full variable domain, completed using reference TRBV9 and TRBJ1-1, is DSGVTQTPKHLITATGQRVTLRCSPRSGDLSVYWYQQSLDQGLQFLIQYYNGEERAKGNILERFSAQQFPDLHSELNLSSLELGDSALYFCASSPFLAGNTEAFFGQGTRLTVV.

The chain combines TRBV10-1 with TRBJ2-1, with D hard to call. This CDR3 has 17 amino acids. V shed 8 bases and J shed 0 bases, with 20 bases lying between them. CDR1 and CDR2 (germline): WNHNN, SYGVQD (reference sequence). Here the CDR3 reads CASRGFNVLSSYNEQFF. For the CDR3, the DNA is TGCGCCAGCCGTGGATTCAACGTTCTCAGCTCCTACAATGAGCAGTTCTTC.

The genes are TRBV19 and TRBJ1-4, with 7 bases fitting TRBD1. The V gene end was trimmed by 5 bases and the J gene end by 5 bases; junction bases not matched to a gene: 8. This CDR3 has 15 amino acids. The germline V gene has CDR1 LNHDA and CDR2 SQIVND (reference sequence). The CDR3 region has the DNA TGTGCCAGTAGTTTGAGACAGGGCGGGAATGAAAAACTGTTTTTT. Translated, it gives CASSLRQGGNEKLFF. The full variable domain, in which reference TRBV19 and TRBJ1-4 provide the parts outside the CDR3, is DGGITQSPKYLFRKEGQNVTLSCEQNLNHDAMYWYRQDPGQGLRLIYYSQIVNDFQKGDIAEGYSVSREKKESFPLTVTSAQKNPTAFYLCASSLRQGGNEKLFFGSGTQLSVL.

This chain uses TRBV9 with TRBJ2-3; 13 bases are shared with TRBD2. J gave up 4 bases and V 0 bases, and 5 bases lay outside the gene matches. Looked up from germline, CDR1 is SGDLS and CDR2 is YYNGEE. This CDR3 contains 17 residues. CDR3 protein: CASSVALAGGPADTQYF. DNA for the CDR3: TGTGCCAGCAGCGTAGCACTAGCGGGAGGGCCCGCAGATACGCAGTATTTT. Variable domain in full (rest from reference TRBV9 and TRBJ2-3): DSGVTQTPKHLITATGQRVTLRCSPRSGDLSVYWYQQSLDQGLQFLIQYYNGEERAKGNILERFSAQQFPDLHSELNLSSLELGDSALYFCASSVALAGGPADTQYFGPGTRLTVL.

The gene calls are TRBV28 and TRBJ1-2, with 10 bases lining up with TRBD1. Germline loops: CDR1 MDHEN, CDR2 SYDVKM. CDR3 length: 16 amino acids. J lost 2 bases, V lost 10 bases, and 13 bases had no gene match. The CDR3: CAIQTRTGGGNYGYTF. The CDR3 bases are TGTGCCATCCAAACTCGGACAGGGGGAGGGAACTATGGCTACACCTTC.

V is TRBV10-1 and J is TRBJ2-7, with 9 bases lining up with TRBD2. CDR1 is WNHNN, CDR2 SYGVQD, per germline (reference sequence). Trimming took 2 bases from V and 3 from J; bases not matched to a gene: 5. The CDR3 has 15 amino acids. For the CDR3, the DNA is TGCGCCAGCAGTGAGGGCCGCGGGGGGGTCTACGAGCAGTACTTC. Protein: CASSEGRGGVYEQYF.